Below, 21 T cell receptor beta chains from the same sample are listed, as sequenced in a study of CXCR3-negative and CXCR3-positive naive CD8 T cells. The libraries of TRB cDNA were prepared using 5' RACE with UMI labels. With the 5' RACE reads reprocessed, TCRdb shows one record per CDR3 protein and no DNA. This specimen shows approximately 62,000 distinct CDR3 sequences; the ten leading clones hold 3.5% to 5%. The sample comprised naive CXCR3- CD8+ T cells from blood. Subset noted: CD45RO-CCR7+CD27+CD95- naive CD8+ T cells lacking CXCR3 (TNR3-). Every receptor here comes from a human donor in good health. Some clones in this sample may be carry-over from other donors' samples.

The chain uses TRBV12-3 or TRBV12-4 and TRBJ2-2; TCRdb lists TRBD1, though no DNA is available to test this call. CDR3 length: 14 amino acids. CDR3: CASTPRGYNGELFF.

CDR3: CASSPPGTETQYF. This sequence joins TRBV6-2 or TRBV6-3 and TRBJ2-5; checking the TCRdb D call of TRBD1 is not possible without DNA. CDR3 size: 13 residues. Looked up from germline, CDR1 is MNHEY and CDR2 is SVGEGT.

This chain links TRBV5-6 with TRBJ2-4; TCRdb's D gene call, TRBD1, goes unchecked for lack of DNA. CDR3 length: 16 amino acids. Germline assignment: CDR1 SGHDT and CDR2 YYEEEE. This CDR3 is CASSHVSQGAQNIQYF.

This chain connects TRBV7-8 to TRBJ2-7. This CDR3 is built from 14 residues. Germline V gene sequence: CDR1 SGHVS, CDR2 FQNEAQ. The CDR3 spells CASSDLNIPYEQYF. The whole variable domain, filled in from reference TRBV7-8 and TRBJ2-7, reads GAGVSQSPRYKVAKRGQDVALRCDPISGHVSLFWYQQALGQGPEFLTYFQNEAQLDKSGLPSDRFFAERPEGSVSTLKIQRTQQEDSAVYLCASSDLNIPYEQYFGPGTRLTVT.

The chain links TRBV20-1 to TRBJ1-1. CDR3 size: 15 residues. Germline values: CDR1 DFQATT, CDR2 SNEGSKA (reference sequence). CDR3 in amino acids: CSARDGPDDYTEAFF.

The genes are TRBV20-1 and TRBJ2-4; the D gene TCRdb calls, TRBD1, cannot be checked with no DNA. The germline gives CDR1 DFQATT, CDR2 SNEGSKA (reference sequence). The CDR3 runs 16 residues. The CDR3 is CSARNDRESVQNIQYF.

The chain joins TRBV7-6 to TRBJ2-1; the D call of TRBD1 rests on TCRdb alone, since no DNA is present to check it. CDR1 is SGHVS, CDR2 FNYEAQ, per germline. This CDR3 has 16 amino acids. CDR3 sequence reads: CASSLSGPLGINEQFF.

The gene calls are TRBV25-1 and TRBJ1-4; there is no DNA to check the TCRdb D call of TRBD1. This CDR3 is built from 15 residues. Germline V gene data show CDR1 as MGHDK and CDR2 as SYGVNS. CDR3 sequence reads: CASSELGARDEKLFF.

This clonotype ranks as medium-sized in terms of frequency. The V and J genes are TRBV29-1 and TRBJ2-1; no DNA is available, so the TRBD1 call from TCRdb remains unchecked. This CDR3 is built from 13 residues. Germline assignment: CDR1 SQVTM and CDR2 ANQGSEA. The CDR3 protein is CSATGTDYNEQFF.

The chain couples TRBV28 to TRBJ1-5. The germline V gene has CDR1 MDHEN and CDR2 SYDVKM. There are 17 residues in the CDR3. The CDR3 loop is CASSLGTRRARNQPQHF.

This clonotype shows up as medium-sized by frequency. The chain has TRBV7-9 and TRBJ1-5; TCRdb selects TRBD1, and the lack of DNA leaves this call unchecked. The CDR3 contains 17 residues. Per the germline V gene, CDR1 is SEHNR and CDR2 is FQNEAQ (reference sequence). CDR3 in amino acids: CASSLAGGQLDWQPQHF.

The chain has TRBV28 and TRBJ2-7; TCRdb returns TRBD1, unconfirmable since there is no DNA. The germline gives CDR1 MDHEN, CDR2 SYDVKM. This CDR3 contains 13 residues. CDR3 residues: CASSTTGVVEQYF.

This chain links TRBV6-5 with TRBJ2-1; the TCRdb D gene call, TRBD2, has no DNA to confirm it. The germline gives CDR1 MNHEY, CDR2 SVGAGI. CDR3 length: 14 residues. CDR3 loop: CASSYSTRGHEQFF.

The chain links TRBV29-1 to TRBJ2-7; TCRdb returns TRBD1, unconfirmable since there is no DNA. Germline lookup yields CDR1 SQVTM and CDR2 ANQGSEA. The CDR3 is made up of 15 amino acids. The CDR3 sequence is CSVLITPDGSEQQYF.

The chain joins TRBV12-3 or TRBV12-4 to TRBJ2-2; the D call of TRBD1 rests on TCRdb alone, since no DNA is present to check it. The CDR3 is made up of 16 amino acids. CDR3 in amino acids: CASSSTGTVNTGELFF.

This sequence joins TRBV27 and TRBJ2-7; the D gene TCRdb calls, TRBD2, cannot be checked with no DNA. The CDR3 totals 13 residues. Looked up from germline, CDR1 is MNHEY and CDR2 is SMNVEV (reference sequence). The CDR3: CASSYGLAGEQYF.

V and J are TRBV27 and TRBJ2-5; the TCRdb call, TRBD1, lacks DNA for checking. There are 15 residues in the CDR3. Germline V gene sequence: CDR1 MNHEY, CDR2 SMNVEV (reference sequence). CDR3 sequence: CASSSPGTGYGTQYF.

This chain joins TRBV28 and TRBJ2-7; as DNA is missing, the TRBD1 call by TCRdb cannot be tested. Germline V gene lookup returns CDR1 MDHEN and CDR2 SYDVKM. This CDR3 is 13 amino acids long. The CDR3 reads CASSFPGGYEQYF.

V gene TRBV7-6 combines with J gene TRBJ2-7; without DNA, the TCRdb call of TRBD1 cannot be checked. The CDR3 has 19 residues. Per the germline V gene, CDR1 is SGHVS and CDR2 is FNYEAQ. The CDR3 loop reads CASSPMAWGAGAFSYEQYF.

The rearrangement links TRBV3-1 to TRBJ2-5; as DNA is missing, the TRBD1 call by TCRdb cannot be tested. The V gene's germline CDR1 is LGHDT and CDR2 YNNKEL (reference sequence). The CDR3 totals 19 residues. CDR3: CASSPRRLQGGGRQETQYF.

The chain employs TRBV5-5 and TRBJ2-7; TCRdb's assignment of TRBD1 cannot be checked, as there is no DNA. Germline values: CDR1 SGHKS, CDR2 YYEKEE (reference sequence). There are 14 residues in the CDR3. The CDR3 is CASSLVSAAYEQYF.